What follows describes a single TCR beta chain. Its specificity is not known. Repertoires were generated with immunoSEQ multiplex PCR, while TCRdb's copy carries only in-frame clones and drops some. The data hold tens of thousands of clones, with around 80% observed a single time. This record belongs to a study of lymphopenia after photon versus proton radiotherapy. Study-level results: After the lymphocyte nadir, photon-treated repertoires showed oligoclonal expansion, especially of CD8+ Temra cells. Under photons, naive T cells and diversity fell while effector/memory populations rose. Survival link was tested only in deceased patients; proton benefit remains a possibility. Post-nadir TCR diversity decline inversely tracked overall survival among those who died.

The input for sequencing was peripheral blood, taken from a patient treated with proton-based radiotherapy. The sequence was collected from a man in his 60s with pancreatic cancer.

CDR3 coding DNA: TGTGCCAGCAGTCCCCTAGGACAGGGGTCGGGCTATGGCTACACCTTC. This translates into CASSPLGQGSGYGYTF. The chain couples TRBV28 to TRBJ1-2, with 9 bases that match TRBD1. Germline CDR1 and CDR2: MDHEN and SYDVKM. The CDR3 spans 16 residues. Trimming at V came to 5 bases and at J to 4 bases, leaving 11 bases not matched to a gene.